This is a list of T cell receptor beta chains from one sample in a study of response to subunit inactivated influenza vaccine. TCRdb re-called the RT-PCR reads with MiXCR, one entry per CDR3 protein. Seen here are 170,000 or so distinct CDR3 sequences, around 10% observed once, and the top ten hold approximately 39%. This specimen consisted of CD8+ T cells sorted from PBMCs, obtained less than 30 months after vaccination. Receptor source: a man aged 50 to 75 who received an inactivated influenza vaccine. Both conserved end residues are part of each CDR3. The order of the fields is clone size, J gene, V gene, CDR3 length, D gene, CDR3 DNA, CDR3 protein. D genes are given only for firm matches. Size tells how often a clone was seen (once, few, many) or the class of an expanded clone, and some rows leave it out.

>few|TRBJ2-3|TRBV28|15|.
TGTGCCAGCAGTCCAACGGGACGGGACACAGATACGCAGTATTTT
CASSPTGRDTDTQYF
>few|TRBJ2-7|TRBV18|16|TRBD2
TGTGCCAGCTCACCGCAGACTAGCGGGAGAAACTACGAGCAGTACTTC
CASSPQTSGRNYEQYF
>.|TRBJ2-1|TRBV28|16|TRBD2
TGTGCCAGCAGTTTAGATAGCGGGAGCTCCTACAATGAGCAGTTCTTC
CASSLDSGSSYNEQFF
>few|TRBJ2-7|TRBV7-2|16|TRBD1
TGTGCCAGCAGCTTAGTCAGACAGGGGAGCTCCTACGAGCAGTACTTC
CASSLVRQGSSYEQYF
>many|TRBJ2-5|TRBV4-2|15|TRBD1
TGTGCCAGCAGCCAAGAGACAGGGTGGGAAGAGACCCAGTACTTC
CASSQETGWEETQYF
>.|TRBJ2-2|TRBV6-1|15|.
TGTGCCAGCAGCTTCGACACCTTTAACACCGGGGAGCTGTTTTTT
CASSFDTFNTGELFF
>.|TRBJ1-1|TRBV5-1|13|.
TGCGCCAGCAGCTTGAATTTGAACACTGAAGCTTTCTTT
CASSLNLNTEAFF
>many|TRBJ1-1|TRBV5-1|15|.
TGCGCCAGCAGCTTGGGCAGGCAGTTATCCACTGAAGCTTTCTTT
CASSLGRQLSTEAFF
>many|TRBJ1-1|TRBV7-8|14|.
TGTGCCAGCCTGCCGGAATATCTCATCACTGAAGCTTTCTTT
CASLPEYLITEAFF
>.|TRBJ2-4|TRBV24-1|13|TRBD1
TGTGCCACCAGCGCTACCGGGACAGGAGTTCAGTACTTC
CATSATGTGVQYF
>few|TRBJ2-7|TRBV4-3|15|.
TGCGCCAGCAGCCAGGTCCTAGGGCCTTGGTACGAGCAGTACTTC
CASSQVLGPWYEQYF